The present TCR beta chain was sequenced within a study of blood T cell repertoires in COVID-19. For the study at large: The analysed material was cDNA or gDNA that came from T cells, B-cell-depleted T cells, or PBMCs.

Authors' processing steps: Quantification of nucleated cells was approximated via reference gene primer amplification. Here immunoSEQ multiplex PCR was the method, and the copy in TCRdb shows in-frame clones only, minus some. That table supplies the V and J calls and clone size; D and trimming were determined from the DNA. The sample has approximately 290,000 clones; almost 90% are singletons. The study assigned cohorts using participant-reported clinical history. This clone has a handful of counts. This CDR3 comprises 15 residues. CDR1 is SEHNR and CDR2 is FQNEAQ in the germline V gene (reference sequence). The V end was cut by 1 base, the J end by 7 bases, with 14 bases between.

Sequencing used PBMCs or T cells enriched from blood (not recorded which). The source is a woman in her late teens or twenties with acute COVID-19. The rearrangement joins TRBV7-9 to TRBJ2-1; D possibly corresponds to TRBD2 (6 bases). Written as DNA, the CDR3 is TGTGCCAGCAGCTTAGGAATAGCGGAAGTGAATGAGCAGTTCTTC. Translation gives CASSLGIAEVNEQFF.